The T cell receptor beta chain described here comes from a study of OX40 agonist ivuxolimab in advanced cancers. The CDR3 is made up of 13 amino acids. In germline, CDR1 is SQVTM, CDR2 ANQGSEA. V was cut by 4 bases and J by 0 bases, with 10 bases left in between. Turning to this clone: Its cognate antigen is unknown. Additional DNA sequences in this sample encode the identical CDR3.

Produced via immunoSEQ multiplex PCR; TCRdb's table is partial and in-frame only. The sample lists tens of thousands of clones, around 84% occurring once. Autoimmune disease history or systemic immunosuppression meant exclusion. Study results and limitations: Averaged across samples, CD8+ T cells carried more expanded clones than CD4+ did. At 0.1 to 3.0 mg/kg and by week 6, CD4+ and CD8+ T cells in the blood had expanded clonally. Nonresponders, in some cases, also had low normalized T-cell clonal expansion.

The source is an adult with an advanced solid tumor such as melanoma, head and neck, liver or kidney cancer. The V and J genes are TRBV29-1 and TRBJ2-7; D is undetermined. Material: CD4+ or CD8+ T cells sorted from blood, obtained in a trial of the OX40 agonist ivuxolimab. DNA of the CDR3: TGCAGCGTTGTGGGCGTTAGCTCCTACGAGCAGTACTTC. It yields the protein CSVVGVSSYEQYF.